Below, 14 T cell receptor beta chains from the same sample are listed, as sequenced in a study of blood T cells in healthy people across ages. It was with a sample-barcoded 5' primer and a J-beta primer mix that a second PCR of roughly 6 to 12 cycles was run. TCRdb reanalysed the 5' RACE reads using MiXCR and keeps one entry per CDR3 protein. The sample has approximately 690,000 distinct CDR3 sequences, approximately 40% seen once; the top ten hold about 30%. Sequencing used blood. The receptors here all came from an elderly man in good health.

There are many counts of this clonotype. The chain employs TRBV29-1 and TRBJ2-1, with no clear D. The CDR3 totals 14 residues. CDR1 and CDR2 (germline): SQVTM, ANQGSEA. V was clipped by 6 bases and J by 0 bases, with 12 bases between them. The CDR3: CSVTAAVSYNEQFF. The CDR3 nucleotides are TGCAGCGTCACTGCGGCTGTCTCCTACAATGAGCAGTTCTTC.

CDR3 coding DNA: TGTGCCAGCAGCTACGGACAGACCTATCAGCCCCAGCATTTT. Encoded protein: CASSYGQTYQPQHF. J is TRBJ1-5 and V is TRBV7-9, with a tentative D call TRBD1 (6 bases). This CDR3 has 14 amino acids. Germline loops: CDR1 SEHNR, CDR2 FQNEAQ (reference sequence). Trimming left V 4 bases short and J 5 bases short, with 12 bases between. Looking up the rest from reference TRBV7-9 and TRBJ1-5 gives the full variable domain: DTGVSQNPRHKITKRGQNVTFRCDPISEHNRLYWYRQTLGQGPEFLTYFQNEAQLEKSRLLSDRFSAERPKGSFSTLEIQRTEQGDSAMYLCASSYGQTYQPQHFGDGTRLSIL.

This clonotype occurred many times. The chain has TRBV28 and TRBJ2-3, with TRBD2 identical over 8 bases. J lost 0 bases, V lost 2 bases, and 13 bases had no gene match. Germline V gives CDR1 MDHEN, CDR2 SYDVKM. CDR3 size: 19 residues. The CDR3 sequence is CASSLTAGGTVFSTDTQYF. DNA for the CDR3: TGTGCCAGCAGTTTAACGGCGGGAGGAACCGTCTTTAGCACAGATACGCAGTATTTT.

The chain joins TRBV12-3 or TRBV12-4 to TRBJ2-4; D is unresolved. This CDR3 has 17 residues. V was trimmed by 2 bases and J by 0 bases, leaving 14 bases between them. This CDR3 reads CASSLRPPEEAKNIQYF. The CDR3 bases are TGTGCCAGCAGTTTACGTCCGCCAGAGGAAGCCAAAAACATTCAGTACTTC.

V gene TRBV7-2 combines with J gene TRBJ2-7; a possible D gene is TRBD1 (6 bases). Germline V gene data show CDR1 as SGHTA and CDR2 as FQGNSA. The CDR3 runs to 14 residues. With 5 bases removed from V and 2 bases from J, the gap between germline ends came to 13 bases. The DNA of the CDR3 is TGTGCCAGCAGCCAGACAGGTTATACCTACGAGCAGTACTTC. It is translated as CASSQTGYTYEQYF.

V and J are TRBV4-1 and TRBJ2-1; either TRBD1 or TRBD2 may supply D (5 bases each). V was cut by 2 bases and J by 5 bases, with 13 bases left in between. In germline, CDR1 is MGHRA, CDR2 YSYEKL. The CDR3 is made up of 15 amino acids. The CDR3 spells CASSQTDRLNNEQFF. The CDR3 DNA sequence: TGCGCCAGCAGCCAAACTGACAGACTAAACAATGAGCAGTTCTTC.

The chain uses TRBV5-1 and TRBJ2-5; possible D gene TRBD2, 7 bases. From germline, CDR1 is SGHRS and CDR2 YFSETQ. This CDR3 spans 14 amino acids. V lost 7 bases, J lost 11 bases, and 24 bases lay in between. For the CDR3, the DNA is TGCGCCAGCCAGGACGGGGGGCGCAACAATGAGCAGTACTTC. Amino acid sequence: CASQDGGRNNEQYF.

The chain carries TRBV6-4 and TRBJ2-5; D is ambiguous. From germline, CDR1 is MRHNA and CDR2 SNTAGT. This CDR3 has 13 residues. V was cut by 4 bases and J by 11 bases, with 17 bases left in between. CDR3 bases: TGTGCCAGCAGTGTAGAGGATGGGGATGAGCAGTACTTC. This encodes CASSVEDGDEQYF.

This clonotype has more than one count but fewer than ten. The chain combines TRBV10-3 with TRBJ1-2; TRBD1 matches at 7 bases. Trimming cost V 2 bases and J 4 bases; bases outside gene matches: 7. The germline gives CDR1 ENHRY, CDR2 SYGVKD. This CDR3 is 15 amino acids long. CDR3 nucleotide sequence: TGTGCCATCAGTGAGAACGACAGGGCGGCCTATGGCTACACCTTC. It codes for CAISENDRAAYGYTF.

CDR3 in amino acids: CASSSTGGDYGYTF. CDR3 nucleotide sequence: TGTGCCAGCTCATCGACAGGGGGGGACTATGGCTACACCTTC. V gene TRBV18 combines with J gene TRBJ1-2; TRBD1 agrees at 9 bases. The CDR3 sequence is 14 residues long. Germline V gene sequence: CDR1 KGHSH, CDR2 LQKENI. V dropped 5 bases and J dropped 3; count of bases not matched to a gene: 4. Drawing the rest from reference TRBV18 and TRBJ1-2, the complete variable domain is NAGVMQNPRHLVRRRGQEARLRCSPMKGHSHVYWYRQLPEEGLKFMVYLQKENIIDESGMPKERFSAEFPKEGPSILRIQQVVRGDSAAYFCASSSTGGDYGYTFGSGTRLTVV.

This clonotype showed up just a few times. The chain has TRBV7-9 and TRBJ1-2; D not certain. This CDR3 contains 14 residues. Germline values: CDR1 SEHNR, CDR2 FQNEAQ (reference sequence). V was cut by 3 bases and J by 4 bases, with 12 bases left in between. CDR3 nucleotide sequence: TGTGCCAGCAGCTTCGGGTTGGACCTCTATGGCTACACCTTC. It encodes CASSFGLDLYGYTF. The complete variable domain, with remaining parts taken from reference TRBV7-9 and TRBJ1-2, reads DTGVSQNPRHKITKRGQNVTFRCDPISEHNRLYWYRQTLGQGPEFLTYFQNEAQLEKSRLLSDRFSAERPKGSFSTLEIQRTEQGDSAMYLCASSFGLDLYGYTFGSGTRLTVV.

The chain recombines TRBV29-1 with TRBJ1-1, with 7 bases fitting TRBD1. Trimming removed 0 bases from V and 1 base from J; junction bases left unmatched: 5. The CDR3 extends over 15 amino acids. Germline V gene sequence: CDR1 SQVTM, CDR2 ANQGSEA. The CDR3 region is CSVEEQRDRNTEAFF. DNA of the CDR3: TGCAGCGTTGAAGAGCAGAGGGACAGGAACACTGAAGCTTTCTTT.

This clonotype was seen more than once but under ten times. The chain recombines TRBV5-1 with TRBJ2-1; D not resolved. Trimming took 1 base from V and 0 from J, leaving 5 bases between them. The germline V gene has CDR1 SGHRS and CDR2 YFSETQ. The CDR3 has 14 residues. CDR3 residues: CASSLFLSYNEQFF. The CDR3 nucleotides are TGCGCCAGCAGCTTGTTTCTCTCCTACAATGAGCAGTTCTTC.

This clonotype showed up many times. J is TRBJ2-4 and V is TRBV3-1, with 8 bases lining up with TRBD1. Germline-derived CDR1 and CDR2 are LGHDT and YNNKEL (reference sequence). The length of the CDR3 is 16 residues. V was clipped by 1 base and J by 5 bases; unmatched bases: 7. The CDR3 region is CASSQGPRTGQNIQYF. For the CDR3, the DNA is TGTGCCAGCAGCCAAGGACCCCGGACAGGGCAAAACATTCAGTACTTC.